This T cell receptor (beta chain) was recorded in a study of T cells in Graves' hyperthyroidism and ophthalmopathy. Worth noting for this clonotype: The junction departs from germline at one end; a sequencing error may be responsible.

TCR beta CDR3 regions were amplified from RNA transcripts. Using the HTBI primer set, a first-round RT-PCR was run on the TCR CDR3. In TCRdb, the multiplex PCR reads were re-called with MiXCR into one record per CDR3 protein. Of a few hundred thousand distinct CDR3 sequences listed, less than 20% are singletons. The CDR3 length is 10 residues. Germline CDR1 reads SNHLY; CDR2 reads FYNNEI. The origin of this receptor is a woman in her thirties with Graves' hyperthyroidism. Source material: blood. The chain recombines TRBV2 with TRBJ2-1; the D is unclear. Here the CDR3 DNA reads TGTGCCAGCAGTGGGGCCAAGCAGTCCTTC. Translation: CASSGAKQSF. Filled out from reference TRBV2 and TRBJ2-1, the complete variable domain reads EPEVTQTPSHQVTQMGQEVILRCVPISNHLYFYWYRQILGQKVEFLVSFYNNEISEKSEIFDDQFSVERPDGSNFTLKIRSTKLEDSAMYFCASSGAKQSFGPGTRLTVL.